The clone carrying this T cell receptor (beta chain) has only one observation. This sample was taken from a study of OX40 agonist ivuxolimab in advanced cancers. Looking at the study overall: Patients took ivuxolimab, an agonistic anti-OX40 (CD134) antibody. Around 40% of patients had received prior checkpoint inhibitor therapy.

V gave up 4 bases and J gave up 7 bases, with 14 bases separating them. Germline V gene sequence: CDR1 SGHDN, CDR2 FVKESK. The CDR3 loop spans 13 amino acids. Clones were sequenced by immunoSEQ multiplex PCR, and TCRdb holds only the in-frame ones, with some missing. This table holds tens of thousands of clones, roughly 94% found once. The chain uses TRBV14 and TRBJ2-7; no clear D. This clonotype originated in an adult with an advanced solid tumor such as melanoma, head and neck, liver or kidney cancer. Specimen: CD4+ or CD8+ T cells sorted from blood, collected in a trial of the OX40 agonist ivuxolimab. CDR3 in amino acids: CASSRREVLEQYF. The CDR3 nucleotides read TGTGCCAGCAGCCGGCGAGAGGTTCTGGAGCAGTACTTC. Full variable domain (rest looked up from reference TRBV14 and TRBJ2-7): EAGVTQFPSHSVIEKGQTVTLRCDPISGHDNLYWYRRVMGKEIKFLLHFVKESKQDESGMPNNRFLAERTGGTYSTLKVQPAELEDSGVYFCASSRREVLEQYFGPGTRLTVT.